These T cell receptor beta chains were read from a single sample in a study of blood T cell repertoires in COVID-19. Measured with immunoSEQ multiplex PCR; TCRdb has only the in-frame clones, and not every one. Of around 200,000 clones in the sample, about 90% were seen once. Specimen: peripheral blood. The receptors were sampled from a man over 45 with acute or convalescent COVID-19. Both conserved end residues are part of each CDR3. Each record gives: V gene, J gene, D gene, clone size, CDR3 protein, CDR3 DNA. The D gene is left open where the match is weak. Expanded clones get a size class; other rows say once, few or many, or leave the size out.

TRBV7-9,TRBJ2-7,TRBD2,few,CASSLAPSGSLYEQYF,TGTGCCAGCAGCTTAGCGCCTAGCGGGAGTCTCTACGAGCAGTACTTC
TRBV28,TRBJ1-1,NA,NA,CASSYRTRETEAFF,TGTGCCAGCAGTTATCGTACGCGGGAAACTGAAGCTTTCTTT
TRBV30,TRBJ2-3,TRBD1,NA,CAWSLGLTGGTDTQYF,TGTGCCTGGAGTCTTGGCCTTACAGGGGGGACAGATACGCAGTATTTT
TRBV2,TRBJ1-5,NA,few,CASSADSWEPQHF,TGTGCCAGCAGTGCGGACTCTTGGGAGCCCCAGCATTTT
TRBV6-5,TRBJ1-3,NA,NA,CASSQGSATIYF,TGTGCCAGCAGTCAGGGTTCGGCCACCATATATTTT
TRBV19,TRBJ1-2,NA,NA,CASRTAQGYGYTF,TGTGCCAGTAGAACAGCCCAGGGCTATGGCTACACCTTC
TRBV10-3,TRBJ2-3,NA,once,CAISDRAGTDTQYF,TGTGCCATCAGTGATCGGGCGGGGACAGATACGCAGTATTTT
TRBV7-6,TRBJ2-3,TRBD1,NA,CASSARPGGFADTQYF,TGTGCCAGCAGCGCCCGACCAGGGGGTTTCGCAGATACGCAGTATTTT
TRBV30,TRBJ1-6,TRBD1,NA,CAWTGQASGNSPLHF,TGTGCCTGGACGGGACAGGCATCGGGTAATTCACCCCTCCACTTT
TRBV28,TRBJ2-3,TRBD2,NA,CASSFGLAGDYTQYF,TGTGCCAGCAGTTTCGGGCTAGCGGGGGACTATACGCAGTATTTT
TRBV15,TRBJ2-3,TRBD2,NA,CATRLAGTDTQYF,TGTGCCACCAGACTAGCGGGCACAGATACGCAGTATTTT
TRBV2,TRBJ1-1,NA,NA,CASSEGQVYTEAFF,TGTGCCAGCAGTGAGGGGCAGGTGTACACTGAAGCTTTCTTT
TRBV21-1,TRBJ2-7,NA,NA,CASSVWDIQGEQYF,TGTGCCAGCAGCGTCTGGGACATCCAGGGAGAGCAGTACTTC
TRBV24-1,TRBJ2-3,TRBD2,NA,CATKDASGTVDTQYF,TGTGCCACCAAAGACGCCAGCGGGACCGTAGATACGCAGTATTTT
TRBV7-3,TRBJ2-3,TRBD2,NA,CASRASGSGRGDTQYF,TGTGCCAGCAGGGCTAGCGGGAGCGGCCGTGGAGATACGCAGTATTTT
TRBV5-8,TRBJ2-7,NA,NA,CASSLYRPVPYEQYF,TGTGCCAGCAGCTTGTACAGACCGGTGCCCTACGAGCAGTACTTC
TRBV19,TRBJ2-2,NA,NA,CASSGRDTYTGELFF,TGTGCCAGTAGTGGCCGGGACACCTACACCGGGGAGCTGTTTTTT
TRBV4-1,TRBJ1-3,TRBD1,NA,CASSQRQGPSGNTIYF,TGCGCCAGCAGCCAAAGACAGGGTCCCTCTGGAAACACCATATATTTT
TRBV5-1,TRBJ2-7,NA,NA,CASSRESAYEQYF,TGCGCCAGCAGCCGGGAGAGCGCCTACGAGCAGTACTTC
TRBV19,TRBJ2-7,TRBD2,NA,CASSISGRSPYEQYF,TGTGCCAGTAGTATCAGCGGGAGATCCCCCTACGAGCAGTACTTC
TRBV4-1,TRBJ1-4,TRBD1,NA,CASSQVGTGRGEKLFF,TGCGCCAGCAGCCAAGTGGGGACAGGCCGGGGTGAAAAACTGTTTTTT
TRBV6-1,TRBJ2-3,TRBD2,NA,CASSEGVTSGSIDTQYF,TGTGCCAGCAGTGAAGGGGTGACTAGCGGGAGTATAGATACGCAGTATTTT
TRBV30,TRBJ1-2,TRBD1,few,CAWSAEGANNYGYTF,TGTGCCTGGAGTGCAGAGGGGGCTAATAACTATGGCTACACCTTC
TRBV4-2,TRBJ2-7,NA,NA,CASSQVTGQTYEQYF,TGTGCCAGCAGCCAAGTTACCGGACAGACCTACGAGCAGTACTTC
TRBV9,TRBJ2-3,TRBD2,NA,CASSPMSGGTDTQYF,TGTGCCAGCAGCCCCATGAGCGGGGGAACAGATACGCAGTATTTT